What follows is one T cell receptor beta chain and its context. A heparinised blood draw that averaged about 100 mL was obtained once from each donor. The data stem from a study of beta chain features in type 1 diabetes. Germline V gives CDR1 LGHNA, CDR2 YNFKEQ. V shed 3 bases and J shed 8 bases, with 22 bases lying between them. The length of the CDR3 is 17 residues. Expressed TCRB transcripts were sequenced, since all the RNA that had been isolated was reverse transcribed. The assay was immunoSEQ multiplex PCR, and TCRdb's table has in-frame clones only and misses some. The sample includes under 350,000 clones, about 8% seen only once; the top ten take roughly 1%.

Sequencing used central memory CD4+ T cells from blood. The rearrangement uses TRBV4-2 and TRBJ1-4; possibly TRBD1 for D (6 bases). The clonotype originates from a woman under 30 in good health. CDR3 bases: TGTGCCAGCAGCCAGTCGCCTCAGGGGTACGAGGCCGAAAAACTGTTTTTT. It specifies CASSQSPQGYEAEKLFF.